This T cell receptor beta chain emerged from a study of OX40 agonist ivuxolimab in advanced cancers. Study observations and caveats: The specificity for antigen of the expanded peripheral T cells was not determined. Doses of 0.1 to 3.0 mg/kg were accompanied by clonal expansion of CD4+ and CD8+ blood T cells by week 6. Expanded clones were, on average, more numerous in CD8+ T cells than in CD4+.

Notes on this clone: The target antigen is unknown.

Clones were read by immunoSEQ multiplex PCR, and TCRdb kept only the in-frame ones, dropping some. The profile shows about 70,000 clones, roughly 85% of them singletons. The V and J ends lost 5 bases and 6 bases, in that order; junction bases with no gene match: 4. Germline assignment: CDR1 SGHNT and CDR2 YENEEA. This CDR3 contains 13 residues. This sequence joins TRBV11-3 and TRBJ2-7, with 10 bases lining up with TRBD2. This clonotype originated in an adult with an advanced solid tumor such as melanoma, head and neck, liver or kidney cancer. The sample here was CD4+ or CD8+ T cells sorted from blood, taken in a trial of the OX40 agonist ivuxolimab. The CDR3 DNA is TGTGCCAGCAGCCTGAGCGGGGGGGGCGAGCAGTACTTC. As protein: CASSLSGGGEQYF.